This record covers a single TCR beta chain. Its antigen specificity is not known. Base qualities are not recorded, but no much larger clone differs from it by a single base. Stable Graves' hyperthyroidism was defined as no progression to ophthalmopathy during 18 months of follow-up. Hyperthyroidism patients were newly diagnosed, with disease duration under 2 months, and aged 18 to 65 years. Patients with uncontrolled infections, other autoimmune diseases, pregnancy or lactation were excluded. Clinical symptoms, serum thyroxine and TRAb, thyroid ultrasound, and orbital computed tomography formed the basis for the diagnoses. PBMCs were isolated from 10 ml of fresh peripheral blood by Ficoll-Paque density gradient centrifugation. Total RNA was extracted using Trizol reagent, and RNA quality was assessed on an Agilent 2100 Bioanalyzer. This sample is part of a study of T cells in Graves' hyperthyroidism and ophthalmopathy (dated by TCRdb to between 2018 and 2020). Concerning the study at large: Peripheral blood samples were taken at the time of initial diagnosis, prior to any treatment. To identify TCR V-J signatures that set the groups apart, the researchers used a discovery cohort of approximately 98 patients, made up of 40 to 45 with Graves' ophthalmopathy and approximately 57 with stable Graves' hyperthyroidism. An independent validation cohort of around 19 hyperthyroidism patients and roughly 16 patients who later progressed to ophthalmopathy tested prospective prediction of ophthalmopathy. The 100 discovery patients were divided at random into training and test sets in a 7:3 ratio. In roughly six Graves' hyperthyroidism patients, the study also compared T-cell repertoires from thyroid tissue with T-cell repertoires from blood. Once sampling was done, hyperthyroidism patients were given methimazole at a starting dose of 30 mg daily, whereas ophthalmopathy patients were given high-dose intravenous methylprednisolone. The paper describes TCR Vbeta CDR3 sequencing of about 140 peripheral blood samples, made up of around 41 ophthalmopathy patients, roughly 72 hyperthyroidism patients and some 17 progressor patients.

Overall study results and their limits: In validation, the model predicted progression to ophthalmopathy with roughly 70% sensitivity and approximately 78% specificity, a median of about six months before onset. No statistical method was used to set the sample size in advance, and investigators knew the group allocation. A 13 V-J signature model separated ophthalmopathy from stable hyperthyroidism, with approximately 87% sensitivity and 81.08% specificity in cross-validation and 80%/75% in testing. Most expanded thyroid clonotypes (frequency above 0.001) were also detected in blood, a finding suggesting that blood repertoires may reflect thyroid immune responses.

Relative to germline, V is 8 bases shorter and J is 3 bases shorter, with 19 bases between their ends. From the cysteine up to the phenylalanine, the CDR3 has a length of 15 residues. The only DNA kept is the CDR3, 45 bases in frame from the first base. The germline V gene encodes CDR1 WNHNN and CDR2 SYGVQD (reference sequence). Amplification of TCR beta CDR3 regions was carried out from RNA transcripts. The first round of RT-PCR for the TCR CDR3 was performed with the HTBI primer set and the Qiagen OneStep RT-PCR kit. Libraries were constructed in a second round of multiplex PCR, after which size selection and purification were carried out. Paired-end sequencing of the libraries was performed with 100 bp reads on an Illumina HiSeq2000. As for the authors' bioinformatics: SOAPnuke was used to process the raw data, with reads discarded if the reads contained adapters or uncalled bases, had a mean Phred below 15, or lacked an exact constant-primer or identifier match. COPE v1.2.5 was used to merge high-quality paired reads, and clonotypes were defined as unique nucleotide sequences. MiTCR v1.1 was used to align clonotypes to the IMGT TRBV, TRBD and TRBJ reference segments. The analysis included only V-J combinations with a frequency above 0.0001, which together covered 99% to 99.2% of the repertoires. The TCS score was defined as F50 (clonal expansion) divided by E x V (chaos), with BLOSUM62-based TCRdist calculated between CDR3 peptides within each V-J. Welch's t-statistics and random forest reduced 450 to 600 V-J features to roughly 13, which were used in a naive Bayes classifier (R e1071). The similarity between thyroid and blood repertoires was quantified using the Morisita-Horn index. TCRdb reanalyzed the raw reads on its own, using fastp at Q25 for trimming and MiXCR for clone calling, and kept in-frame beta chains. Rows merge per CDR3 protein into single entries with the most common DNA and genes. The V and J calls reflect TCRdb's pipeline rather than the authors' work. Recorded for this sample are over 700,000 distinct CDR3 sequences; over 35% of them occurred a single time. Of the sample, around 31% is held by the ten largest clones.

The origin of this receptor is a woman aged 40-49 years with Graves' hyperthyroidism. Sequencing was done on a sample of blood. The rearrangement combines TRBV10-1 with TRBJ1-1; the D gene is possibly TRBD1, with 6 bases matching. The nucleotide sequence reads TGCGCCAGCCGGTTCAACCAGGGGATGGACACTGAAGCTTTCTTT. Protein translation: CASRFNQGMDTEAFF.